Shown below are 9 T cell receptor beta chains from a single sample sequenced in a study of T cell responses to AZD1222 COVID-19 vaccine. The table came from immunoSEQ multiplex PCR; TCRdb's copy has only in-frame clones and leaves some out. The profile covers 140,000 to 150,000 clones, with around 89% appearing a single time and around 1.6% taken by the ten largest. This material consisted of peripheral blood, taken on day 0 of AZD1222 vaccination. These receptors originate from an adult in good health.

The chain employs TRBV5-5 and TRBJ1-2; tentative D call: TRBD1 (6 bases). The CDR3 sequence is 15 residues long. Trimming left V 2 bases short and J 0 bases short, with 11 bases between. Germline V gene lookup returns CDR1 SGHKS and CDR2 YYEKEE (reference sequence). The CDR3 sequence is CASSFNRVTNYGYTF. CDR3 DNA sequence: TGTGCCAGCAGCTTCAACAGGGTAACTAACTATGGCTACACCTTC.

The chain employs TRBV2 and TRBJ1-2, with D tentatively TRBD1 (5 bases). V was shortened by 7 bases and J by 2 bases, with 14 bases between the two germline ends. This CDR3 region has 14 residues. Germline V gene sequence: CDR1 SNHLY, CDR2 FYNNEI. The CDR3 protein is CASIPREGNYGYTF. DNA for the CDR3: TGTGCCAGCATACCCAGGGAGGGGAACTATGGCTACACCTTC.

The chain uses TRBV14 and TRBJ1-4, with a possible D match to TRBD1 (5 bases). Germline CDR1 reads SGHDN; CDR2 reads FVKESK. The CDR3 contains 12 residues. V lost 8 bases, J lost 6 bases, and 10 bases lay in between. The CDR3 is CASSPGDEKLFF. CDR3 coding DNA: TGTGCCAGCTCACCGGGGGATGAAAAACTGTTTTTT.

This clone has only one observation. This sequence joins TRBV5-1 and TRBJ2-7; D unclear. The CDR3 runs to 15 residues. The ends were cut back, 4 bases at V and 0 bases at J, with 14 bases in the middle. The V gene's germline CDR1 is SGHRS and CDR2 YFSETQ. Here the CDR3 reads CASSRRAESSYEQYF. The DNA for the CDR3 is TGCGCCAGCAGCCGTCGGGCGGAGAGCTCCTACGAGCAGTACTTC.

The V and J genes are TRBV2 and TRBJ2-1; 14 positions agree with TRBD2. Germline lookup yields CDR1 SNHLY and CDR2 FYNNEI. V gave up 8 bases and J gave up 3 bases; unmatched junction bases: 9. The CDR3 loop spans 17 amino acids. CDR3 nucleotides: TGTGCCAGCTCGGGACTAGCGGGAGTCGTTATCTACAATGAGCAGTTCTTC. Its translation is CASSGLAGVVIYNEQFF.

The V gene is TRBV10-3, the J gene TRBJ2-3; D not resolved. This CDR3 comprises 11 residues. CDR1 and CDR2 from the germline V gene are ENHRY and SYGVKD. With 2 bases removed from V and 12 bases from J, the gap between germline ends came to 9 bases. For the CDR3, the DNA is TGTGCCATCAGTGAGGGGATAGCACAGTATTTT. Its translation: CAISEGIAQYF.

The genes are TRBV7-9 and TRBJ1-4; D uncertain. The CDR3 spans 18 residues. Germline V gives CDR1 SEHNR, CDR2 FQNEAQ (reference sequence). The ends were cut back, 5 bases at V and 6 bases at J, with 25 bases in the middle. CDR3 sequence reads: CASSPTRSQHWRHEKLFF. The CDR3 coding sequence is TGTGCCAGCAGCCCCACACGATCTCAACATTGGCGGCATGAAAAACTGTTTTTT. Complete variable domain (other parts from reference TRBV7-9 and TRBJ1-4): DTGVSQNPRHKITKRGQNVTFRCDPISEHNRLYWYRQTLGQGPEFLTYFQNEAQLEKSRLLSDRFSAERPKGSFSTLEIQRTEQGDSAMYLCASSPTRSQHWRHEKLFFGSGTQLSVL.

This clone was seen only once. The chain recombines TRBV15 with TRBJ2-1; D remains unclear. Trimming cost V 1 base and J 0 bases, with 10 bases left between them. CDR3 size: 16 residues. From germline, CDR1 is LNHNV and CDR2 YYDKDF (reference sequence). The CDR3 nucleotides read TGTGCCACCAGCAGAGGATATTCTGGCTCCTACAATGAGCAGTTCTTC. Translating it yields CATSRGYSGSYNEQFF.

This chain links TRBV9 with TRBJ2-3; D possibly uses TRBD1 or TRBD2 (5 bases each). The CDR3 extends over 14 amino acids. V dropped 4 bases and J dropped 6 bases, with 15 bases sitting between them. Germline V gives CDR1 SGDLS, CDR2 YYNGEE. The CDR3 here is CASSLRGIVDTQYF. The CDR3 DNA reads as TGTGCCAGCAGCTTGAGGGGTATCGTCGATACGCAGTATTTT.